These 5 T cell receptor beta chains came from one sample sequenced in a study of T cell responses to AZD1222 COVID-19 vaccine. Data came from immunoSEQ multiplex PCR; TCRdb stores just in-frame clones and leaves some out. In the table there are 100,000 to 150,000 clones, roughly 88% of which are singletons. This specimen consisted of peripheral blood, obtained on day 0 of AZD1222 vaccination. The origin of the receptors is an adult in good health.

This rearrangement joins TRBV4-1 to TRBJ2-2; no clear D gene. Germline V gives CDR1 MGHRA, CDR2 YSYEKL. Trimming cost V 0 bases and J 7 bases, with 6 bases left between them. The CDR3 sequence is 13 residues long. The CDR3: CASSQEWGGELFF. CDR3 bases: TGCGCCAGCAGCCAAGAGTGGGGCGGGGAGCTGTTTTTT.

This clone was counted a single time. The chain links TRBV9 to TRBJ2-1; possibly TRBD2 for D (5 bases). V dropped 0 bases and J dropped 6 bases, with 16 bases sitting between them. CDR1 and CDR2 (germline): SGDLS, YYNGEE. There are 16 residues in the CDR3. Here the CDR3 DNA reads TGTGCCAGCAGCGTAGCGCCAGCGGAAGTCGGCAATGAGCAGTTCTTC. It is translated as CASSVAPAEVGNEQFF.

The rearrangement joins TRBV7-9 to TRBJ1-2; 9 bases match TRBD1. The V gene end was trimmed by 5 bases and the J gene end by 4 bases; junction bases not matched to a gene: 5. CDR3 length: 14 amino acids. The germline gives CDR1 SEHNR, CDR2 FQNEAQ (reference sequence). The CDR3 DNA sequence: TGTGCCAGCAGCACCGGACAGGGGAGCTATGGCTACACCTTC. This sequence encodes CASSTGQGSYGYTF.

This chain uses TRBV5-5 with TRBJ2-5, with D unclear. Germline assignment: CDR1 SGHKS and CDR2 YYEKEE (reference sequence). Trimming cost V 0 bases and J 1 base, with 16 bases left between them. The CDR3 length is 17 residues. The CDR3 protein is CASSLAGPGWGQETQYF. CDR3 DNA: TGTGCCAGCAGCTTGGCTGGGCCAGGCTGGGGCCAAGAGACCCAGTACTTC.

This chain uses TRBV5-1 with TRBJ2-1; TRBD2 is a possible D gene (6 bases). From germline, CDR1 is SGHRS and CDR2 YFSETQ. This CDR3 is built from 16 residues. V lost 0 bases and J lost 1, with 11 bases in between. CDR3: CASSLAGEASYNEQFF. CDR3 bases: TGCGCCAGCAGCTTGGCGGGAGAGGCGTCCTACAATGAGCAGTTCTTC.